This T cell receptor (beta chain) was observed in a study of T cell responses to AZD1222 COVID-19 vaccine. General study findings and limits: Unmutated regions of variants are reportedly targeted by nearly half of spike-specific TCRs. Donors, mostly white British, included more females; clonal diversity was possibly underestimated.

Sequencing used immunoSEQ multiplex PCR; TCRdb keeps in-frame clones, though not all of them. Here the sample spans roughly 140,000 clones, approximately 88% being singletons. With 2 bases removed from V and 4 bases from J, the gap between germline ends came to 5 bases. The CDR3 is 12 residues long. Per germline, CDR1 SEHNR and CDR2 FQNEAQ (reference sequence). Concerning this clone itself: The target antigen is unknown.

This sample comprised peripheral blood, obtained on day 0 of AZD1222 vaccination. The rearrangement uses TRBV7-9 and TRBJ1-2; D not resolved. The sequence was collected from an adult in good health. CDR3 amino acids: CASSLTGYGYTF. Written as DNA, the CDR3 is TGTGCCAGCAGCTTAACGGGCTATGGCTACACCTTC. The full variable domain, completed using reference TRBV7-9 and TRBJ1-2, is DTGVSQNPRHKITKRGQNVTFRCDPISEHNRLYWYRQTLGQGPEFLTYFQNEAQLEKSRLLSDRFSAERPKGSFSTLEIQRTEQGDSAMYLCASSLTGYGYTFGSGTRLTVV.